Listed here is a single TCR beta chain. This sample was taken from a study of T-cell reconstitution after alpha-beta-depleted transplantation in children. The CDR3 runs 14 residues. Germline lookup yields CDR1 SQVTM and CDR2 ANQGSEA. The ends lost 1 base at V and 6 bases at J; junction bases unmatched: 1. Researchers prepared the TCRbeta library using unique molecular identifiers, the study reports. Via MiXCR, TCRdb re-called the PCR reads, giving one row per CDR3 protein. The table records 500,000 to 600,000 distinct CDR3 sequences, around 17% of them present only once. Sequencing was performed on PBMCs from the stem cell graft donor, taken from the stem cell graft. The chain links TRBV29-1 to TRBJ2-1, with 12 bases that match TRBD2. The clonotype was recovered from a human donor who donated a stem cell graft to a child with acute lymphoblastic leukemia. This CDR3 reads CSVEGLAGANEQFF. In nucleotides, the CDR3 is TGCAGCGTTGAAGGACTAGCGGGAGCCAATGAGCAGTTCTTC.